This T cell receptor (beta chain) was captured by sequencing in a study of T cell repertoires in cytomegalovirus infection. Study as a whole: The study used recently identified HLA-C-restricted and well-studied HLA-B-restricted CMV epitopes. Indications came from public TCR beta signatures; they pointed to CMV infection and to a matching HLA type. Study-level points and caveats: Cumulative frequency (of public TCR beta family members) identified carriers of CMV plus the relevant HLA. Within the response measured ex vivo, HLA-C-restricted CMV-specific TCR beta clonotypes were dominant.

A word on this clonotype: The antigen is unknown.

Using its own MiXCR run on the reads, TCRdb lists one record per CDR3 protein. The sample has about 920,000 distinct CDR3 sequences, around 29% seen once; the top ten hold over 13%. CDR3 size: 14 residues. V was shortened by 0 bases and J by 4 bases, with 9 bases between the two germline ends. Germline loops: CDR1 LGHDT, CDR2 YNNKEL (reference sequence). The rearrangement links TRBV3-1 to TRBJ1-2; D possibly corresponds to TRBD1 (5 bases). Material: cultured CD8+ T cells from PBMCs, obtained from culture after CMV antigen stimulation. The source is a human donor in good health (CMV status not recorded). Some clones in this sample may be carry-over from other donors' samples. As DNA, the CDR3 is TGTGCCAGCAGCCAAGATGCGACAGCCTATGGCTACACCTTC. Amino acids: CASSQDATAYGYTF. The entire variable domain, with the rest obtained from reference TRBV3-1 and TRBJ1-2, is as follows: DTAVSQTPKYLVTQMGNDKSIKCEQNLGHDTMYWYKQDSKKFLKIMFSYNNKELIINETVPNRFSPKSPDKAHLNLHINSLELGDSAVYFCASSQDATAYGYTFGSGTRLTVV.